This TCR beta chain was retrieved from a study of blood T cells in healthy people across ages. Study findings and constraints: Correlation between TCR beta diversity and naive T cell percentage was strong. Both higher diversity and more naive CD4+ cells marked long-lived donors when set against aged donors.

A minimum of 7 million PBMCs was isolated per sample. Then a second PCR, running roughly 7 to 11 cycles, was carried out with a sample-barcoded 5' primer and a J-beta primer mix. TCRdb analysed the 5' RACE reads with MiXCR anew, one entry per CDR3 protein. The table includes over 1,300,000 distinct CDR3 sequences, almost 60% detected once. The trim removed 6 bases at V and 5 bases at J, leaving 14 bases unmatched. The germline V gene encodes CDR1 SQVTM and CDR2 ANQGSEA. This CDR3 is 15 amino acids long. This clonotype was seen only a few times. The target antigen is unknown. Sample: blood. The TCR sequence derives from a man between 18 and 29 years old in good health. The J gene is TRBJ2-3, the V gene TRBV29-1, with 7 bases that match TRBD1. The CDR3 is CSVETGDLLGDTQYF. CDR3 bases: TGCAGCGTGGAAACAGGGGATCTCCTAGGAGATACGCAGTATTTT.